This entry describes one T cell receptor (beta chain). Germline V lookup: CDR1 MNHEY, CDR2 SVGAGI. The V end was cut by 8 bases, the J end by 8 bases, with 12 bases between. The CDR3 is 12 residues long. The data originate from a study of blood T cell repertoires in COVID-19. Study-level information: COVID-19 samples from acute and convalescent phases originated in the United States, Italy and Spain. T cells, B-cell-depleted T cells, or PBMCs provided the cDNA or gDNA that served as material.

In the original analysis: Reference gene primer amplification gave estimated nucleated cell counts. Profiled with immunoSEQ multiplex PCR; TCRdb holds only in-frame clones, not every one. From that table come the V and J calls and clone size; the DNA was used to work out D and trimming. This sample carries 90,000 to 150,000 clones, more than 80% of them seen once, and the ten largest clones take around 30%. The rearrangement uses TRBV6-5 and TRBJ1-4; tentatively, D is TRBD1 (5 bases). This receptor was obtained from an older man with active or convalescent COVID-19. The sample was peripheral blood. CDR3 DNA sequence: TGTGCCAGCGGGGGGGGTGAAGAAAAACTGTTTTTT. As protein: CASGGGEEKLFF.